The 9 T cell receptor beta chains given below trace back to one sample, sequenced in a study of blood T cell repertoires in COVID-19. Clones were sequenced by immunoSEQ multiplex PCR, and TCRdb holds only the in-frame ones, with some missing. The data hold roughly 200,000 clones, with 86% observed a single time. The source material was PBMCs or T cells enriched from blood (not recorded which). The receptors were gathered from a woman aged 50 to 60 in a cohort exposed to, infected with or recovered from COVID-19 (not recorded which).

This chain uses TRBV7-8 with TRBJ1-3; D is perhaps TRBD1 (6 bases). The V end lost 1 base, the J end lost 1 base, and 17 bases lay between the germline ends. This CDR3 has 18 residues. The germline V gene has CDR1 SGHVS and CDR2 FQNEAQ. CDR3 sequence: CASSLVGFGGASGNTIYF. CDR3 sequence (DNA): TGTGCCAGCAGCTTAGTGGGGTTTGGGGGCGCGTCTGGAAACACCATATATTTT.

J is TRBJ2-3 and V is TRBV7-6; 10 nucleotides line up with TRBD1. The V gene's germline CDR1 is SGHVS and CDR2 FNYEAQ. The CDR3 is made up of 16 amino acids. V lost 2 bases, J lost 6 bases, and 8 bases stayed unmatched. CDR3 amino acids: CASSLNDRGLGDTQYF. CDR3 nucleotide sequence: TGTGCCAGCAGCTTAAACGACAGGGGGCTGGGGGATACGCAGTATTTT. Filled out from reference TRBV7-6 and TRBJ2-3, the complete variable domain reads GAGVSQSPRYKVTKRGQDVALRCDPISGHVSLYWYRQALGQGPEFLTYFNYEAQQDKSGLPNDRFSAERPEGSISTLTIQRTEQRDSAMYRCASSLNDRGLGDTQYFGPGTRLTVL.

The chain couples TRBV3-1 (or the pseudogene TRBV3-2) to TRBJ2-7; 13 nucleotides line up with TRBD2. The CDR3 sequence is 17 residues long. V was pared by 1 base and J by 0 bases, with 3 bases of the junction left unmatched. The germline gives CDR1 LGHDT, CDR2 YNNKEL (reference sequence). DNA for the CDR3: TGTGCCAGCAGCCAAGTGGGGACTAGCGGGATCTCCTACGAGCAGTACTTC. It yields the protein CASSQVGTSGISYEQYF.

The rearrangement joins TRBV5-6 to TRBJ2-7; D remains unclear. The CDR3 spans 14 residues. V gave up 0 bases and J gave up 2 bases, with 9 bases separating them. CDR1 and CDR2 (germline): SGHDT, YYEEEE. The CDR3 region is CASSLAGFTYEQYF. In nucleotides, the CDR3 is TGTGCCAGCAGCTTGGCGGGTTTTACCTACGAGCAGTACTTC.

The chain uses TRBV10-3 and TRBJ1-5; unclear D gene. This CDR3 region has 12 residues. V was clipped by 2 bases and J by 5 bases, with 4 bases between them. Germline V lookup: CDR1 ENHRY, CDR2 SYGVKD. DNA for the CDR3: TGTGCCATCAGTGAGGGAGATCAGCCCCAGCATTTT. Translation: CAISEGDQPQHF.

This chain joins TRBV5-4 and TRBJ2-4; D is unclear. The germline CDR1 and CDR2 sequences are SGHNT and YYREEE (reference sequence). V lost 1 base to trimming and J lost 0 bases, with 17 bases between them. This CDR3 spans 18 amino acids. DNA of the CDR3: TGTGCCAGCAGCTTGAAGGAGAGCGATCCTCTAGCCAAAAACATTCAGTACTTC. Its protein product is CASSLKESDPLAKNIQYF.

Concerning this clone itself: The sample holds other DNA sequences that translate to the same CDR3. V and J are TRBV6-5 and TRBJ2-3, with 7 nucleotides matching TRBD1. This CDR3 contains 14 residues. The V and J ends lost 9 bases and 4 bases, in that order; junction bases with no gene match: 10. Germline V CDR1 and CDR2: MNHEY, SVGAGI. This chain's CDR3 is CASKGQGEADTQYF. CDR3 bases: TGTGCCAGTAAGGGGCAGGGGGAAGCAGATACGCAGTATTTT.

This clone has a single count. The genes are TRBV14 and TRBJ1-1; 9 bases are shared with TRBD1. This CDR3 has 16 amino acids. Germline V lookup: CDR1 SGHDN, CDR2 FVKESK. The ends lost 4 bases at V and 3 bases at J; junction bases unmatched: 9. This CDR3 reads CASSPLRDRADTEAFF. The CDR3 DNA reads TGTGCCAGCAGCCCCCTCCGGGACAGGGCGGACACTGAAGCTTTCTTT.

The chain employs TRBV18 and TRBJ2-3; D is possibly TRBD1 (6 bases). V was clipped by 2 bases and J by 2 bases, with 11 bases between them. Germline V gene data show CDR1 as KGHSH and CDR2 as LQKENI. This CDR3 contains 15 residues. The CDR3 nucleotides read TGTGCCAGCTCACCATCACGGACAGCCACAGATACGCAGTATTTT. Its protein is CASSPSRTATDTQYF.